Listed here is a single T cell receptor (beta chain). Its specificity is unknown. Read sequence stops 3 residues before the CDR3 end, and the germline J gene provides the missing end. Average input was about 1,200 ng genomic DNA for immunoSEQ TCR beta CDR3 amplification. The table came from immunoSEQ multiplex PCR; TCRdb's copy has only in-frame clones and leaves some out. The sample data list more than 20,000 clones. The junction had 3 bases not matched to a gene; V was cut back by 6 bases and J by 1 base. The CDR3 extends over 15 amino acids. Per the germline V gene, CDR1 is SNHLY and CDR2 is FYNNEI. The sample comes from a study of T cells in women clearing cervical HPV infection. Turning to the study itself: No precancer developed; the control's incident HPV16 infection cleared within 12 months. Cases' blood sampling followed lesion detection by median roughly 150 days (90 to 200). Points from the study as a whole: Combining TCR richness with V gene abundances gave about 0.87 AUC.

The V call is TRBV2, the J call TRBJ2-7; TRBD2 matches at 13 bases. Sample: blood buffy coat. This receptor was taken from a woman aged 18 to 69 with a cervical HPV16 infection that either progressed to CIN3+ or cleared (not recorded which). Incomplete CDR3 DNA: TGTGCCAGCAGGGAGACTAGCGGGGGGTCCTACGAG. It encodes CASRETSGGSYE. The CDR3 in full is CASRETSGGSYEQYF. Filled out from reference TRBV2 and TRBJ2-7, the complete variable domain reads EPEVTQTPSHQVTQMGQEVILRCVPISNHLYFYWYRQILGQKVEFLVSFYNNEISEKSEIFDDQFSVERPDGSNFTLKIRSTKLEDSAMYFCASRETSGGSYEQYFGPGTRLTVT.